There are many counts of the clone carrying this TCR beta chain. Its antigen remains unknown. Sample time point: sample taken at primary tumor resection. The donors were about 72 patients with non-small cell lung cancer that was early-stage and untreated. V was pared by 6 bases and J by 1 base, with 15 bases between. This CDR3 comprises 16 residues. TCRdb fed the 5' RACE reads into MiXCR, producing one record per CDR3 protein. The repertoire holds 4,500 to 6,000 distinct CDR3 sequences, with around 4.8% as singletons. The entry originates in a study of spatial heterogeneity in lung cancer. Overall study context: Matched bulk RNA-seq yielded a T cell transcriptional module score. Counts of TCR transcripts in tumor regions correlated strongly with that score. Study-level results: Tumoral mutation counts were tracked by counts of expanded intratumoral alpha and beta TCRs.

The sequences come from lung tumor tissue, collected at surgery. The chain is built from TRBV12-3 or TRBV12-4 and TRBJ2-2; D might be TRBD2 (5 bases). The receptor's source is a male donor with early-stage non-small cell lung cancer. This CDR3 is CASSPVSSVNTGELFF. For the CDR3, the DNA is TGTGCCAGCAGCCCTGTGAGTAGCGTGAACACCGGGGAGCTGTTTTTT.